One and the same sample provided the 25 T cell receptor beta chains below, sequenced in a study of glioma-infiltrating T cells. Amplification of TCR alpha and beta CDR3 regions from RNA used iRepertoire nested multiplex PCR. Each CDR3 protein is one row after TCRdb ran MiXCR on the multiplex PCR reads. The sample includes around 390,000 distinct CDR3 sequences, roughly two fifths of them seen just once. Sequenced: glioma tissue, nonneoplastic brain tissue, or PBMCs (not recorded which). The receptor set was obtained from a human donor with low-grade glioma or glioblastoma, undergoing nonglioma brain surgery, or in good health (not recorded which).

This clonotype was observed a few times. The chain carries TRBV19 and TRBJ2-2; D possibly corresponds to TRBD2 (5 bases). This CDR3 has 13 residues. CDR1 is LNHDA and CDR2 is SQIVND in the germline V gene (reference sequence). Trimming took off 5 bases at V and 5 bases at J, with 9 bases between the two ends. In nucleotides, the CDR3 is TGTGCCAGTAGTTCGGGGAAGACCGGGGAGCTGTTTTTT. Its protein product is CASSSGKTGELFF.

This clonotype appeared a few times. This rearrangement joins TRBV20-1 to TRBJ2-1; 7 bases are shared with TRBD1. Germline V CDR1 and CDR2: DFQATT, SNEGSKA (reference sequence). There are 15 residues in the CDR3. J lost 6 bases, V lost 3 bases, and 11 bases had no gene match. CDR3 amino acids: CSASNETGFSNEQFF. The CDR3 DNA is TGCAGTGCTAGTAACGAGACAGGGTTTAGCAATGAGCAGTTCTTC.

This clonotype was picked up one time. V gene TRBV25-1 combines with J gene TRBJ1-2, with D perhaps matching TRBD1 (5 bases). Trimming took 2 bases from V and 7 from J, leaving 17 bases between them. CDR1 and CDR2 from the germline V gene are MGHDK and SYGVNS. This CDR3 is 15 amino acids long. The DNA for the CDR3 is TGTGCCAGCAGTGAAATTGGGCAGGGTTTTGCTGGCTACACCTTC. Translating gives CASSEIGQGFAGYTF.

CDR3 loop: CASSQDPWGARTDTQYF. CDR3 nucleotide sequence: TGTGCCAGCAGCCAAGATCCATGGGGGGCAAGGACAGATACGCAGTATTTT. The V and J genes are TRBV4-2 and TRBJ2-3; D might be TRBD1 or TRBD2, each matching 6 bases. The CDR3 extends over 17 amino acids. The germline V and J ends were trimmed by 0 bases and 3 bases, with 16 bases remaining between them. Germline V gives CDR1 LGHNA, CDR2 YNFKEQ.

This clonotype was recorded at least ten times. The rearrangement joins TRBV20-1 to TRBJ2-1, with 7 bases that match TRBD1. CDR3 size: 13 residues. V lost 3 bases to trimming and J lost 4 bases; unmatched junction nucleotides: 3. CDR1 DFQATT and CDR2 SNEGSKA come from the germline V gene (reference sequence). Here the CDR3 reads CSARDRNYNEQFF. The CDR3 coding sequence is TGCAGTGCTAGGGACAGGAATTACAATGAGCAGTTCTTC.

This clonotype was observed many times. This chain joins TRBV6-1 and TRBJ2-7, with D perhaps matching TRBD2 (6 bases). The CDR3 is 13 residues long. V shed 6 bases and J shed 0 bases, with 9 bases lying between them. Germline V CDR1 and CDR2: MNHNS, SASEGT. The CDR3 DNA reads as TGTGCCAGCAGCGGGACTTTCTCCTACGAGCAGTACTTC. Amino acids: CASSGTFSYEQYF.

A word on this clonotype: Without the conserved terminal phenylalanine or tryptophan, this CDR3 likely stems from a read error. V gene TRBV7-9 combines with J gene TRBJ2-3, with D possibly called TRBD1 or TRBD2 (5 bases each). The germline CDR1 and CDR2 sequences are SEHNR and FQNEAQ (reference sequence). The CDR3 extends over 17 amino acids. The V end lost 5 bases, the J end lost 1 base, and 19 bases lay between the germline ends. CDR3 sequence (DNA): TGTGCCAGCAGCCTCTTAGTAGGGTGGGACGGCACAGATACGCAGTATTCT. Protein sequence: CASSLLVGWDGTDTQYS.

The rearrangement uses TRBV4-1 and TRBJ1-2; D may be TRBD1 (6 bases). V was clipped by 4 bases and J by 1 base, with 7 bases between them. The CDR3 sequence is 13 residues long. Germline CDR1 MGHRA, CDR2 YSYEKL. DNA for the CDR3: TGCGCCAGCAGCCCAGGGGATAACTATGGCTACACCTTC. The encoded protein is CASSPGDNYGYTF.

V gene TRBV12-3 or TRBV12-4 combines with J gene TRBJ2-5; possibly TRBD2 for D (5 bases). The CDR3 extends over 16 amino acids. V was trimmed by 6 bases and J by 2 bases, leaving 19 bases between them. The CDR3 here is CASSHQSDLQQETQYF. CDR3 in DNA: TGTGCCAGCAGCCATCAGTCGGACTTGCAACAAGAGACCCAGTACTTC.

This clonotype was detected a few times. Possible read error: a much larger clone is one base away. The chain links TRBV20-1 to TRBJ2-1; unclear D gene. V dropped 1 base and J dropped 1 base, with 2 bases sitting between them. This CDR3 is built from 12 residues. From germline, CDR1 is DFQATT and CDR2 SNEGSKA (reference sequence). The CDR3 loop is CSARVSYNEQFF. CDR3 DNA: TGCAGTGCTAGAGTGTCCTACAATGAGCAGTTCTTC.

The chain has TRBV20-1 and TRBJ2-7; D remains unclear. The CDR3 sequence is 14 residues long. V lost 0 bases and J 0 bases, leaving 9 bases between the germline ends. Germline values: CDR1 DFQATT, CDR2 SNEGSKA (reference sequence). In nucleotides, the CDR3 is TGCAGTGCTAGAGATCGCTTGCGCTCCTACGAGCAGTACTTC. Amino acid sequence: CSARDRLRSYEQYF.

In this sample, this clonotype turned up a few times. The CDR3 DNA reads TGCGCCAGCAGCCAAGAGGGGGCAGGGCAAGAGACCCAGTACTTC. Amino acid sequence: CASSQEGAGQETQYF. The chain employs TRBV4-3 and TRBJ2-5, with D tentatively TRBD1 (6 bases). There are 15 residues in the CDR3. V lost 0 bases to trimming and J lost 2 bases, with 10 bases between them. Germline CDR1 reads LGHNA; CDR2 reads YSLEER.

Comments on this clonotype: At one boundary the junction diverges from the germline segment, which might be a read error. The chain recombines TRBV28 with TRBJ1-1, with 7 bases that match TRBD1. Germline values: CDR1 MDHEN, CDR2 SYDVKM. This CDR3 region has 17 residues. The CDR3 DNA is TGTGCCAGCAGTCGCCGAGGAGGGGGCGGGCAGAACACTAAAGCTTTCTTT. It codes for CASSRRGGGGQNTKAFF.

This clonotype appeared a single time. A read error is possible here, since a much larger clone lies one base away. The CDR3 protein is CASSYMSGLAANKQFF. In DNA form, the CDR3 reads TGTGCCAGCAGTTACATGTCGGGACTAGCGGCTAATAAGCAGTTCTTC. The rearrangement links TRBV6-5 to TRBJ2-1; 11 positions agree with TRBD2. V dropped 2 bases and J dropped 11; count of bases not matched to a gene: 11. Looked up from germline, CDR1 is MNHEY and CDR2 is SVGAGI. The CDR3 has 16 amino acids.

The gene calls are TRBV29-1 and TRBJ2-5; 8 bases match TRBD1. V was pared by 4 bases and J by 2 bases, with 6 bases of the junction left unmatched. CDR1 SQVTM and CDR2 ANQGSEA come from the germline V gene. The CDR3 totals 14 residues. CDR3 DNA: TGCAGCGTTGCTGGGACAGGAAATCAAGAGACCCAGTACTTC. Protein product: CSVAGTGNQETQYF.

This clonotype came up many times. This chain links TRBV6-1 with TRBJ2-3; D is ambiguous. The CDR3 is 11 residues long. Germline V CDR1 and CDR2: MNHNS, SASEGT. V was pared by 7 bases and J by 1 base, with 3 bases between. The CDR3 DNA follows: TGTGCCAGCAAACGCACAGATACGCAGTATTTT. It translates to CASKRTDTQYF.

A note on this clonotype: A much larger clone differs from this one at a single base, so this may be a read error. CDR3 nucleotide sequence: TGCGCCAGCAGCCAAGGAGTAGCGGAATTAATAGATACGCAGTATTTT. Amino acid sequence: CASSQGVAELIDTQYF. V and J are TRBV4-1 and TRBJ2-3, with D perhaps matching TRBD2 (6 bases). The germline gives CDR1 MGHRA, CDR2 YSYEKL. V was pared by 1 base and J by 5 bases, with 16 bases between. This CDR3 is 16 amino acids long.

This clonotype appeared a few times. The gene calls are TRBV7-9 and TRBJ1-2; 8 nucleotides agree with TRBD1. Germline loops: CDR1 SEHNR, CDR2 FQNEAQ (reference sequence). J gave up 8 bases and V 4 bases, and 9 bases lay outside the gene matches. The CDR3 extends over 14 amino acids. This chain's CDR3 is CASSSTDRGRGYTF. The CDR3 nucleotides read TGTGCCAGCAGCTCCACAGACAGGGGACGGGGCTACACCTTC.

Ten or more counts support this clonotype. V and J are TRBV28 and TRBJ2-5, with unresolved D. Germline lookup yields CDR1 MDHEN and CDR2 SYDVKM. The CDR3 sequence is 13 residues long. The ends were cut back, 7 bases at V and 9 bases at J, with 18 bases in the middle. CDR3 amino acids: CASTRDGRVAQYF. The CDR3 DNA sequence: TGTGCCAGCACCAGAGACGGGCGAGTGGCCCAGTACTTC.

The chain carries TRBV4-2 and TRBJ2-7; D is uncertain. This CDR3 contains 15 residues. Between the trimmed V and J ends, which lost 0 bases and 2 bases, there was a span of 11 bases. Looked up from germline, CDR1 is LGHNA and CDR2 is YNFKEQ. The CDR3 protein is CASSQEKYPPYEQYF. CDR3 nucleotides: TGTGCCAGCAGCCAAGAGAAATATCCGCCCTACGAGCAGTACTTC.

The sample holds a few counts of this clonotype. V is TRBV28 and J is TRBJ2-7; the match to TRBD2 covers 9 bases. CDR3 length equals 15 residues. CDR1 and CDR2 from the germline V gene are MDHEN and SYDVKM. V was clipped by 2 bases and J by 2 bases; unmatched bases: 4. CDR3 sequence reads: CASSLGPSGAYEQYF. CDR3 coding DNA: TGTGCCAGCAGTTTAGGTCCTAGCGGGGCCTACGAGCAGTACTTC.

This clonotype occurred many times. The chain employs TRBV20-1 and TRBJ2-5; D ambiguous. V was shortened by 3 bases and J by 0 bases, with 11 bases between the two germline ends. The CDR3 runs 14 residues. In germline, CDR1 is DFQATT, CDR2 SNEGSKA (reference sequence). CDR3 sequence reads: CSASPPLYQETQYF. The CDR3 DNA reads TGCAGTGCTAGTCCCCCGCTGTACCAAGAGACCCAGTACTTC.

This clonotype was recorded once. The chain recombines TRBV12-3 or TRBV12-4 with TRBJ2-1, with 10 bases aligning to TRBD2. Trimming cost V 7 bases and J 4 bases; bases outside gene matches: 13. CDR3 length: 17 residues. CDR3 sequence (DNA): TGTGCCAGCACCTCACCCCCTTCAGCGGGAGGGTACAATGAGCAGTTCTTC. It encodes CASTSPPSAGGYNEQFF.

The chain carries TRBV3-1 and TRBJ1-3; TRBD1 matches at 7 bases. Per the germline V gene, CDR1 is LGHDT and CDR2 is YNNKEL (reference sequence). The CDR3 totals 14 residues. J gave up 0 bases and V 6 bases, and 2 bases lay outside the gene matches. The CDR3 reads CASRDRYSGNTIYF. Here the CDR3 DNA reads TGTGCCAGCAGGGACAGGTACTCTGGAAACACCATATATTTT.

This sequence joins TRBV6-6 and TRBJ2-7; no reliable D call. This CDR3 is built from 14 residues. The ends were cut back, 6 bases at V and 6 bases at J, with 18 bases in the middle. Germline loops: CDR1 MNHNY, CDR2 SVGAGI (reference sequence). DNA of the CDR3: TGTGCCAGCAGCTCCCTCCGGAGCCCGCGCGAGCAGTACTTC. As protein: CASSSLRSPREQYF.